The 2 T cell receptor beta chains in this list originate from one sample, sequenced in a study of CD8+CD57+ T cells in acquired aplastic anemia. Genomic DNA provided the template from which TCR beta VDJ and CDR3 profiles were obtained. TCRdb called the reads again in MiXCR, with one record for every CDR3 protein. The sample includes approximately 200,000 distinct CDR3 sequences, over 60% seen only once; the top ten take roughly 29%. Sequencing was performed on sorted CD4+, CD8+, or CD8+CD57+ T cells (not recorded which) from PBMCs. These receptors were taken from a human donor in good health.

V and J are TRBV6-1 and TRBJ1-6; D is unclear. The V end lost 7 bases, the J end lost 5 bases, and 6 bases lay between the germline ends. The CDR3 has 12 residues. The germline gives CDR1 MNHNS, CDR2 SASEGT. CDR3 amino acids: CASTTNNSPLHF. For the CDR3, the DNA is TGTGCCAGCACCACGAATAATTCACCCCTCCACTTT.

The chain couples TRBV6-5 to TRBJ2-3; possible D gene TRBD1, 6 bases. This CDR3 has 15 residues. In germline, CDR1 is MNHEY, CDR2 SVGAGI. V was clipped by 11 bases and J by 4 bases, with 22 bases between them. The CDR3 nucleotides read TGTGCCTGCAACTCAGGGGAGTTAGCATCAGATACGCAGTATTTT. Translation gives CACNSGELASDTQYF.